Shown below are 3 T cell receptor beta chains from a single sample sequenced in a study of blood T cell repertoires in COVID-19. TCRdb keeps only in-frame clones here, not all; method: immunoSEQ multiplex PCR. Of around 200,000 clones in the sample, 85% to 90% were seen once. Sequenced input: PBMCs or T cells enriched from blood (not recorded which). These receptors were taken from a man under 40 who had recovered from COVID-19.

This clone appeared a single time. The rearrangement links TRBV4-3 to TRBJ2-7; the match to TRBD1 covers 10 bases. Germline V CDR1 and CDR2: LGHNA, YSLEER. This CDR3 is 19 amino acids long. V lost 0 bases and J lost 0; bases outside the gene matches: 11. CDR3 region: CASSQELTYGTGVSYEQYF. Here the CDR3 DNA reads TGCGCCAGCAGCCAAGAATTGACTTACGGGACAGGGGTCTCCTACGAGCAGTACTTC.

V and J are TRBV7-2 and TRBJ1-1; a possible D gene is TRBD1 (5 bases). Deletions cut 4 bases from V and 1 base from J, with 13 bases between. The CDR3 covers 15 residues. Germline CDR1 reads SGHTA; CDR2 reads FQGNSA. CDR3 loop: CASSSSETENTEAFF. The CDR3 bases are TGTGCCAGCAGCTCCAGTGAGACAGAGAACACTGAAGCTTTCTTT.

V gene TRBV5-1 combines with J gene TRBJ2-3, with D possibly matching TRBD1 (5 bases). This CDR3 has 14 residues. Trimming took 6 bases from V and 4 from J, leaving 15 bases between them. Germline V lookup: CDR1 SGHRS, CDR2 YFSETQ. CDR3 DNA: TGCGCCAGCAAATCCGGCCAGGGCCCAGATACGCAGTATTTT. Its protein product is CASKSGQGPDTQYF.